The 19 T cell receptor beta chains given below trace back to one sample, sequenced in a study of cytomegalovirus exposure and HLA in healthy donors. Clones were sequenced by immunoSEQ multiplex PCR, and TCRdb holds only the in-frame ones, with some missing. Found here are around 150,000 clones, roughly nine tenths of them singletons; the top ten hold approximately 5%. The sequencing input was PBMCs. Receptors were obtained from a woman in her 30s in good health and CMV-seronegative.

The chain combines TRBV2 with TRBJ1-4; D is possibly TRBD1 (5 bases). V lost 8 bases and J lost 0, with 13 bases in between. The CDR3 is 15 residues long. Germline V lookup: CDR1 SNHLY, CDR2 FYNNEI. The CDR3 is CASRRGFATNEKLFF. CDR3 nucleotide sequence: TGTGCCAGCCGTCGGGGCTTTGCAACTAATGAAAAACTGTTTTTT.

Written as DNA, the CDR3 is TGTGCCAGCTCACAAATGACAGGGGGCTACGAGCAGTACTTC. This encodes CASSQMTGGYEQYF. The gene calls are TRBV18 and TRBJ2-7, with 9 nucleotides matching TRBD1. Germline V CDR1 and CDR2: KGHSH, LQKENI. With V trimmed by 4 bases and J by 3 bases, 4 bases remained unmatched. This CDR3 contains 14 residues.

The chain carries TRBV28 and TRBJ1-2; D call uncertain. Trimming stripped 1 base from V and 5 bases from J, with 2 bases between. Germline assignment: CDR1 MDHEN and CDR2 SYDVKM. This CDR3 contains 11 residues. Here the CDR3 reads CASSLSYGYTF. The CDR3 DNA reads TGTGCCAGCAGTTTATCATATGGCTACACCTTC.

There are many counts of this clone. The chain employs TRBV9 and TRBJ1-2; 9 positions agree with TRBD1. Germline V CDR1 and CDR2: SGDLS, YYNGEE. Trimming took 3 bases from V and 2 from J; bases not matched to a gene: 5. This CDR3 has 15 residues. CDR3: CASSGGGQGNYGYTF. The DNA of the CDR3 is TGTGCCAGCAGCGGAGGGGGACAGGGAAACTATGGCTACACCTTC.

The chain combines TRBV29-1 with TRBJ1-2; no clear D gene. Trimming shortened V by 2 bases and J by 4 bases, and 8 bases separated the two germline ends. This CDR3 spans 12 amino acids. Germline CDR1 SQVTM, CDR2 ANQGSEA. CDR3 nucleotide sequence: TGCAGCGTTGAAACAGATAGCTATGGCTACACCTTC. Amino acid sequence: CSVETDSYGYTF.

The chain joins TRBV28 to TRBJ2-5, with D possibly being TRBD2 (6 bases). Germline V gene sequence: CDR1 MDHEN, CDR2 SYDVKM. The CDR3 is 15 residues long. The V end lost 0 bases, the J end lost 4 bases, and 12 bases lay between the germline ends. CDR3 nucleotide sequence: TGTGCCAGCAGTTTATGGGGCGGGACGGGAGAGACCCAGTACTTC. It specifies CASSLWGGTGETQYF.

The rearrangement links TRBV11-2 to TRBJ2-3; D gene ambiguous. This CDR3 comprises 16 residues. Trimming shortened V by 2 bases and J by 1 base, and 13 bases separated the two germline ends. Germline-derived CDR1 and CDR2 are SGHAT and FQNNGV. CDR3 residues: CASSLLATAGTDTQYF. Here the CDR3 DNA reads TGTGCCAGCAGCTTACTCGCTACCGCTGGCACAGATACGCAGTATTTT.

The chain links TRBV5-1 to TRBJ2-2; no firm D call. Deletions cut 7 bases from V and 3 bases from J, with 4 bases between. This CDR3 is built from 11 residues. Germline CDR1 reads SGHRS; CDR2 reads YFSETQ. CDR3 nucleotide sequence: TGCGCCAGCGGGGACACCGGGGAGCTGTTTTTT. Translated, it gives CASGDTGELFF. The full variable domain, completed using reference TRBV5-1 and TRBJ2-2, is KAGVTQTPRYLIKTRGQQVTLSCSPISGHRSVSWYQQTPGQGLQFLFEYFSETQRNKGNFPGRFSGRQFSNSRSEMNVSTLELGDSALYLCASGDTGELFFGEGSRLTVL.

CDR3 in amino acids: CASRPLMVLYGYTF. The CDR3 nucleotides read TGTGCCAGCAGACCTTTAATGGTCCTCTATGGCTACACCTTC. V and J are TRBV7-9 and TRBJ1-2; D gene ambiguous. Between the trimmed V and J ends, which lost 6 bases and 4 bases, there was a span of 15 bases. This CDR3 comprises 14 residues. The germline CDR1 and CDR2 sequences are SEHNR and FQNEAQ (reference sequence).

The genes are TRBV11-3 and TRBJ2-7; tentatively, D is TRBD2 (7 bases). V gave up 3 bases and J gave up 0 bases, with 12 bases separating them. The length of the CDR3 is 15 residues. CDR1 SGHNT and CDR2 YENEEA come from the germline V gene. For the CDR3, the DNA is TGTGCCAGCAGCTTGGGGGGCGGGAGCTCCTACGAGCAGTACTTC. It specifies CASSLGGGSSYEQYF.

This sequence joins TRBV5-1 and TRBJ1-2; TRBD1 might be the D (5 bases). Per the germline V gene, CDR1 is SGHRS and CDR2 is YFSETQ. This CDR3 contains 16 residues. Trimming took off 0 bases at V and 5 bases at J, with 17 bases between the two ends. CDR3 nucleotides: TGCGCCAGCAGCTTGGGACGGGGGGAAGATTGGTATGGCTACACCTTC. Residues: CASSLGRGEDWYGYTF.

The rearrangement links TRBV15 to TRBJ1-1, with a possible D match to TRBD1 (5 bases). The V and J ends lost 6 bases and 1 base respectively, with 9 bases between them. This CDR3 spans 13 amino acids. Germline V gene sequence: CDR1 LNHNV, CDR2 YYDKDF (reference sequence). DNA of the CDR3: TGTGCCACCAGGATGACAGCGAACACTGAAGCTTTCTTT. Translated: CATRMTANTEAFF.

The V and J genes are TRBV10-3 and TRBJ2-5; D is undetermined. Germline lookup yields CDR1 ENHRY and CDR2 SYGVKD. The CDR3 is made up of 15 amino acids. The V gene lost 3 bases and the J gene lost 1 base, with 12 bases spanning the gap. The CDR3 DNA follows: TGTGCCATCAGTGACTTCACCACCCGCCAAGAGACCCAGTACTTC. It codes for CAISDFTTRQETQYF.

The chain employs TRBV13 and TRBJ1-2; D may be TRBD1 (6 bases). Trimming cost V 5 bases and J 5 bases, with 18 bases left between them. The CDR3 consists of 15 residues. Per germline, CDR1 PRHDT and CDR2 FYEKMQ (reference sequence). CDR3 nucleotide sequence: TGTGCCAGCAGCCCTAGGGGGGTGAGGACTTATGGCTACACCTTC. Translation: CASSPRGVRTYGYTF.

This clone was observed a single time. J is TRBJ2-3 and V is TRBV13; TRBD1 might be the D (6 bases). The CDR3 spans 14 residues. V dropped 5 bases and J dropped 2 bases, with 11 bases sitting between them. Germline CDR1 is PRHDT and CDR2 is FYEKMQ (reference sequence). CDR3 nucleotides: TGTGCCAGCAGCCCCAGGGGTTCCACAGATACGCAGTATTTT. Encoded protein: CASSPRGSTDTQYF.

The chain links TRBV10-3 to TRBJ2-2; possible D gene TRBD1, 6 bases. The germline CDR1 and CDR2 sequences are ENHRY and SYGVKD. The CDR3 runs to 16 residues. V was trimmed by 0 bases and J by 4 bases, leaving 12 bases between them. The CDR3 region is CAISESGAAGTGELFF. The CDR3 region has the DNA TGTGCCATCAGTGAGTCGGGGGCCGCGGGCACCGGGGAGCTGTTTTTT.

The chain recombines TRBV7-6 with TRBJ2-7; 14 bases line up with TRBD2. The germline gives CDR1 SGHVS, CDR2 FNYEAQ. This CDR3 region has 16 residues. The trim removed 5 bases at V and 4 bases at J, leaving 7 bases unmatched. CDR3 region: CASSQGLAGVGYEQYF. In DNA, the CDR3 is TGTGCCAGCAGCCAGGGACTAGCGGGAGTTGGGTACGAGCAGTACTTC. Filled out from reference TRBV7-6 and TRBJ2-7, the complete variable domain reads GAGVSQSPRYKVTKRGQDVALRCDPISGHVSLYWYRQALGQGPEFLTYFNYEAQQDKSGLPNDRFSAERPEGSISTLTIQRTEQRDSAMYRCASSQGLAGVGYEQYFGPGTRLTVT.

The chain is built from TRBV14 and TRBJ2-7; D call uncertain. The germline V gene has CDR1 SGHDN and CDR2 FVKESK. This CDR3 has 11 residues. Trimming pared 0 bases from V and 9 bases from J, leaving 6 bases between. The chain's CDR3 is CASSQEGPQYF. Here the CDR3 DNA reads TGTGCCAGCAGCCAAGAAGGACCGCAGTACTTC.

The CDR3 DNA sequence: TGTGCCAGCAGTCGGACTAGCGGGAGGGTAGGGGGCTACGAGCAGTACTTC. As protein: CASSRTSGRVGGYEQYF. The chain employs TRBV7-6 and TRBJ2-7; 15 nucleotides match TRBD2. Trimming at V came to 6 bases and at J to 3 bases, leaving 9 bases not matched to a gene. The germline gives CDR1 SGHVS, CDR2 FNYEAQ. The CDR3 consists of 17 residues.